This T cell receptor (beta chain) was captured by sequencing in a study of blood T cell repertoires in COVID-19. Across the study: T cells, B-cell-depleted T cells, or PBMCs provided the cDNA or gDNA that served as material.

The table came from immunoSEQ multiplex PCR; TCRdb's copy has only in-frame clones and leaves some out. The sample holds around 330,000 clones; about 89% are singletons and the top ten take over 8%. Looked up from germline, CDR1 is MDHEN and CDR2 is SYDVKM. The CDR3 has 17 amino acids. The ends lost 5 bases at V and 5 bases at J; junction bases unmatched: 10. In terms of age and location, participants ranged from roughly 18 to 100 years and lived in about 25 US areas. Clinical histories supplied by participants themselves formed the basis of cohort assignment. This clone occurred once. The sequenced sample was PBMCs or T cells enriched from blood (not recorded which). The clonotype originates from a woman between 40 and 50 years old who had recovered from COVID-19. The V gene is TRBV28, the J gene TRBJ2-1; the match to TRBD2 covers 12 bases. Here the CDR3 reads CASSLAGGPPGDNEQFF. For the CDR3, the DNA is TGTGCCAGCAGTCTAGCGGGAGGGCCCCCCGGGGACAATGAGCAGTTCTTC.